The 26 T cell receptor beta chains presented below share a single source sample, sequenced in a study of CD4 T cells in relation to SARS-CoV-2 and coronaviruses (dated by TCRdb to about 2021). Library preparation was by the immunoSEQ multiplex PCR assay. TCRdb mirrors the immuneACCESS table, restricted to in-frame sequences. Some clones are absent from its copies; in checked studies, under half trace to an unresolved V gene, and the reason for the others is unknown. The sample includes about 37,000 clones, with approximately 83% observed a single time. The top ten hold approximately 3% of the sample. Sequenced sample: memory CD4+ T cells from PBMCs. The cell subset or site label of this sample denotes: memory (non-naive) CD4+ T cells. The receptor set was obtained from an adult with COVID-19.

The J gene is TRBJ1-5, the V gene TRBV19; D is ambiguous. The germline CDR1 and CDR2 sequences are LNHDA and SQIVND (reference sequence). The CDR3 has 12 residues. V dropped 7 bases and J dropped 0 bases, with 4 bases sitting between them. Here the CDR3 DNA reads TGTGCCAGTACTGATAGCAATCAGCCCCAGCATTTT. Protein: CASTDSNQPQHF. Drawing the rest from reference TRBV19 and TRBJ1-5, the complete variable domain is DGGITQSPKYLFRKEGQNVTLSCEQNLNHDAMYWYRQDPGQGLRLIYYSQIVNDFQKGDIAEGYSVSREKKESFPLTVTSAQKNPTAFYLCASTDSNQPQHFGDGTRLSIL.

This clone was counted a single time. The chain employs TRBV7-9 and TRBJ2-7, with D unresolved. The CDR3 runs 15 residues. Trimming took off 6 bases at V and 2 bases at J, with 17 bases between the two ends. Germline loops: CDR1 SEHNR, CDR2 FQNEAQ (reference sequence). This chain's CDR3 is CASSPMGTFAYEQYF. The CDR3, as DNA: TGTGCCAGCAGTCCCATGGGTACATTTGCCTACGAGCAGTACTTC.

CDR3 in amino acids: CASSTDRVNQPQHF. DNA for the CDR3: TGTGCCAGCAGTACCGACAGGGTCAATCAGCCCCAGCATTTT. The genes are TRBV6-5 and TRBJ1-5; 7 nucleotides align to TRBD1. The germline V gene encodes CDR1 MNHEY and CDR2 SVGAGI. The CDR3 runs 14 residues. J was trimmed by 3 bases and V by 5 bases; bases with no gene match: 4.

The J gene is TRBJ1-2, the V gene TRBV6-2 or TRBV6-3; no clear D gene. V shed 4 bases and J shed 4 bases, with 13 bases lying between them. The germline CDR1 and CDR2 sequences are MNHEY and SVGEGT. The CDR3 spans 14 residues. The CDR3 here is CASSFGLTVYGYTF. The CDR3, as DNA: TGTGCCAGCAGTTTCGGGCTCACGGTCTATGGCTACACCTTC.

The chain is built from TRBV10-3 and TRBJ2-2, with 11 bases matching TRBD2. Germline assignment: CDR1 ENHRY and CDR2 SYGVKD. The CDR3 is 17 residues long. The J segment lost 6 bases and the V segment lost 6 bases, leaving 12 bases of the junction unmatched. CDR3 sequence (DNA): TGTGCCATCAGGAGACTAGCGGGACCCGCCGACTCCGGGGAGCTGTTTTTT. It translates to CAIRRLAGPADSGELFF.

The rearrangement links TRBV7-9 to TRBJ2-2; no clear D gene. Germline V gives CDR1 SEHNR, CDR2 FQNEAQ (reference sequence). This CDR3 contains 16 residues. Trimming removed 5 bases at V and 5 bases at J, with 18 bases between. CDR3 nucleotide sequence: TGTGCCAGCAGCCCCAGTAGTTTAGACGGGACCGGGGAGCTGTTTTTT. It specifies CASSPSSLDGTGELFF.

As DNA, the CDR3 is TGTGCCATCCGGGACAGGAATGTTCATGAGCAGTTCTTC. This encodes CAIRDRNVHEQFF. This chain uses TRBV6-5 with TRBJ2-1, with 8 nucleotides matching TRBD1. Looked up from germline, CDR1 is MNHEY and CDR2 is SVGAGI. The CDR3 is 13 residues long. V dropped 10 bases and J dropped 8; count of bases not matched to a gene: 10.

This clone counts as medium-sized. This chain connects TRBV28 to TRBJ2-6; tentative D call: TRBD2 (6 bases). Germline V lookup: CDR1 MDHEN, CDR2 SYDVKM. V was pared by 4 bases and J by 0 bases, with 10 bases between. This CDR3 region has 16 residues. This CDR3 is CASSSGESSGANVLTF. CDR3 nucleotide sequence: TGTGCCAGCAGTTCGGGAGAGAGCTCTGGGGCCAACGTCCTGACTTTC.

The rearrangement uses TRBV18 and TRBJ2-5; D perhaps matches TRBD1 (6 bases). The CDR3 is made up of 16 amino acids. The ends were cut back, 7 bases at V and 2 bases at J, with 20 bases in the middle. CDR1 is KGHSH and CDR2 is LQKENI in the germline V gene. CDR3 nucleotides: TGTGCCAGCTGCGCGGCCAGAAGGACAGCACAAGAGACCCAGTACTTC. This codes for CASCAARRTAQETQYF.

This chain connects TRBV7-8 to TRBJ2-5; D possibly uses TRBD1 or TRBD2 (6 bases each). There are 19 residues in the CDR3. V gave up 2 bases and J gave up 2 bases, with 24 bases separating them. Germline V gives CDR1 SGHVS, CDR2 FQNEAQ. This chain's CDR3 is CASSLSVGGAAGGQETQYF. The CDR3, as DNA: TGTGCCAGCAGCTTAAGTGTGGGGGGCGCGGCGGGTGGGCAAGAGACCCAGTACTTC.

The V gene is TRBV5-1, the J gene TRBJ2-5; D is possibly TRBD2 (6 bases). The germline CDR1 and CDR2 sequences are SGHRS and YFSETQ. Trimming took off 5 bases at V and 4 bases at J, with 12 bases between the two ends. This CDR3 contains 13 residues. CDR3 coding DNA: TGCGCCAGCAGACGGTCGGAGGGAGAGACCCAGTACTTC. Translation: CASRRSEGETQYF.

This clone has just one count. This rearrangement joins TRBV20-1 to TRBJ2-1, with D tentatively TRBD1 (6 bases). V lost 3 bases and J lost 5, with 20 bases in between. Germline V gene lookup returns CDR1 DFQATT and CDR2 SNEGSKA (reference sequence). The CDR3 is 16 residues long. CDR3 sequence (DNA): TGCAGTGCTAGTACCCTGAGGGGGAACAATAACAATGAGCAGTTCTTC. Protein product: CSASTLRGNNNNEQFF.

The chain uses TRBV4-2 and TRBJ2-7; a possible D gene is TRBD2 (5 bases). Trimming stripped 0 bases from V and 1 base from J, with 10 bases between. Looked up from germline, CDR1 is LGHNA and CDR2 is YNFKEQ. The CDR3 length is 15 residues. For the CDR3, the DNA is TGTGCCAGCAGCCAAGATCGAGCGGAGTCCTACGAGCAGTACTTC. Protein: CASSQDRAESYEQYF.

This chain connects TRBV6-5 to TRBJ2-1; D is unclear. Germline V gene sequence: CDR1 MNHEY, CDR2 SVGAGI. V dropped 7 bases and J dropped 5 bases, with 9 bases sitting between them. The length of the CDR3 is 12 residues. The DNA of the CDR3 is TGTGCCAGCAACCGATTCGACAATGAGCAGTTCTTC. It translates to CASNRFDNEQFF.

CDR3 in DNA: TGTGCCAGCAGCTTAGAGGGGGCCACGCAGTATTTT. This codes for CASSLEGATQYF. The chain combines TRBV11-3 with TRBJ2-3, with a possible D match to TRBD1 (6 bases). Germline V CDR1 and CDR2: SGHNT, YENEEA. This CDR3 has 12 amino acids. V dropped 0 bases and J dropped 9 bases, with 7 bases sitting between them.

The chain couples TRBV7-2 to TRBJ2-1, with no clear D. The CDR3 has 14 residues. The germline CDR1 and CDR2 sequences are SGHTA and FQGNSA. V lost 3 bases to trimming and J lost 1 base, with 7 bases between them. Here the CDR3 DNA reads TGTGCCAGCAGCTTTTCTCGGTCCTACAATGAGCAGTTCTTC. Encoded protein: CASSFSRSYNEQFF.

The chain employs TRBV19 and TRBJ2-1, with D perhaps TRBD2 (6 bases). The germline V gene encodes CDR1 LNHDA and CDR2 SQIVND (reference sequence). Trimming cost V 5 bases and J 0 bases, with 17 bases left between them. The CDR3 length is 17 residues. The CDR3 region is CASSAPGLSSSYNEQFF. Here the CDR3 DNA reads TGTGCCAGTAGTGCCCCGGGACTTTCTAGCTCCTACAATGAGCAGTTCTTC.

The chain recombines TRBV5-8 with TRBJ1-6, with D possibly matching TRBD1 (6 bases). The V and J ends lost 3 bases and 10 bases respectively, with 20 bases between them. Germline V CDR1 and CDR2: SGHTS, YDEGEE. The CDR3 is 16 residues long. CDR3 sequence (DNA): TGTGCCAGCAGCTCGACAAACAGGGACCGACGATCACCCCTCCACTTT. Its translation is CASSSTNRDRRSPLHF.

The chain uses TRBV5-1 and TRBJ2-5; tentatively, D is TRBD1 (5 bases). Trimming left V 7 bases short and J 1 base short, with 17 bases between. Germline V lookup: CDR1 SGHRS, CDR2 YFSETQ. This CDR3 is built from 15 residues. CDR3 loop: CASHIQGLSQETQYF. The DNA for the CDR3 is TGCGCCAGCCATATTCAGGGTCTAAGCCAAGAGACCCAGTACTTC.

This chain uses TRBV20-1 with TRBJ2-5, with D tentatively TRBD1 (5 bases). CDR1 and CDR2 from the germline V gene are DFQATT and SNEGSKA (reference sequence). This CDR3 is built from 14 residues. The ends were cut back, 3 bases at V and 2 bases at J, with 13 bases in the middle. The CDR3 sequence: CSASHGRQQETQYF. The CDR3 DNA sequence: TGCAGTGCTAGTCATGGTCGACAGCAAGAGACCCAGTACTTC.

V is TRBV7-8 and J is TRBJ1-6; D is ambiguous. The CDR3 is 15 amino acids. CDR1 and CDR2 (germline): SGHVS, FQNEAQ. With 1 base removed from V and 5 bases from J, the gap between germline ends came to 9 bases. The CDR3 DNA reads TGTGCCAGCAGCTTAGTAGTTGAGAATAATTCACCCCTCCACTTT. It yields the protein CASSLVVENNSPLHF.

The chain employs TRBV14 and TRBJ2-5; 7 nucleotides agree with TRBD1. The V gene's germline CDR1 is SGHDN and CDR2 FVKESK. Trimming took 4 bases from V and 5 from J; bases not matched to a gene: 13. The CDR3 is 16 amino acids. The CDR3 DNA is TGTGCCAGCAGCCCATCACAGGGGAAAGTGGAGGAGACCCAGTACTTC. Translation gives CASSPSQGKVEETQYF.

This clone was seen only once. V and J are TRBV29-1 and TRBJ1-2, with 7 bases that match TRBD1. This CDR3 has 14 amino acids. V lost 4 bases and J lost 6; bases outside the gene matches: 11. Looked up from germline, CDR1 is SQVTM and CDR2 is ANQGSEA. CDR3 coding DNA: TGCAGCGTTGGGGAGACAGGGTATGGAAATGGCTACACCTTC. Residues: CSVGETGYGNGYTF.

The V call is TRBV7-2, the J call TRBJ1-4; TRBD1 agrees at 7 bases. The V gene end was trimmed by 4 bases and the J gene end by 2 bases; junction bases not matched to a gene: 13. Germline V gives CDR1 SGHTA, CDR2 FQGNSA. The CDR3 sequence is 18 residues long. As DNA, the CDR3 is TGTGCCAGCAGCTGGGGGACTTCCCCCAGGGGGACTAATGAAAAACTGTTTTTT. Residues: CASSWGTSPRGTNEKLFF.

CDR3 residues: CASSPRQKNTGELFF. CDR3 nucleotides: TGTGCCAGCTCACCCCGACAGAAGAACACCGGGGAGCTGTTTTTT. This chain connects TRBV18 to TRBJ2-2; tentatively, D is TRBD1 (5 bases). The V gene lost 3 bases and the J gene lost 1 base, with 9 bases spanning the gap. The germline gives CDR1 KGHSH, CDR2 LQKENI. The CDR3 runs to 15 residues. Full variable domain (missing parts from reference TRBV18 and TRBJ2-2): NAGVMQNPRHLVRRRGQEARLRCSPMKGHSHVYWYRQLPEEGLKFMVYLQKENIIDESGMPKERFSAEFPKEGPSILRIQQVVRGDSAAYFCASSPRQKNTGELFFGEGSRLTVL.

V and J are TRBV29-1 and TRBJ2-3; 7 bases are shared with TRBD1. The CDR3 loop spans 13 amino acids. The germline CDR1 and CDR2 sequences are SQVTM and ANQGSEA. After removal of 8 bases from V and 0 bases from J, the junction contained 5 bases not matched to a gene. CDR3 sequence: CSTGTASTDTQYF. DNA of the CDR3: TGCAGCACCGGGACAGCTAGCACAGATACGCAGTATTTT.